This TCR beta chain was captured by sequencing in a study of cytomegalovirus exposure and HLA in healthy donors. Across the whole study: Most genotyped donors, about four fifths of fewer than 400, had Caucasian-associated genetic ancestry. The study's findings and limits: It emerged from a later analysis that several of the most significant clusters appeared to be linked to common viral pathogens. Using the classifier, cytomegalovirus status was reportedly diagnosed with high specificity and sensitivity.

Per germline, CDR1 MNHNY and CDR2 SVGAGI (reference sequence). The ends lost 6 bases at V and 7 bases at J; junction bases unmatched: 11. The length of the CDR3 is 15 residues. In the PCR, 60 Vbeta and 13 Jbeta primers were used. Sequencing was performed with immunoSEQ multiplex PCR; in TCRdb, only in-frame clones are kept and a portion is missing. Of roughly 120,000 clones detected, roughly 14% appear once; the ten largest clones hold roughly 2%. Only a few counts were recorded for this clone. The antigen is undetermined. Though probably carrying unrecorded immune exposures, donors were nominally healthy at sampling.

This rearrangement joins TRBV6-6 to TRBJ2-3, with 9 nucleotides matching TRBD1. Sequenced: PBMCs. The sequence was collected from a young woman in good health and CMV-seronegative. The CDR3, as DNA: TGTGCCAGCAGCCAACAGGGGGCCCTGCTGTATACGCAGTATTTT. It codes for CASSQQGALLYTQYF.